The clone carrying this T cell receptor (beta chain) occurred once. Generated by immunoSEQ multiplex PCR, the TCRdb table keeps only in-frame clones and is missing some. This repertoire shows about 150,000 clones, about 85% found once; its top ten account for approximately 6.9%. This sample was included in a study of blood T cell repertoires in COVID-19. About the research overall: Donors in the United States, Italy and Spain gave samples during acute or convalescent COVID-19. Sample material is recorded as cDNA or gDNA derived from T cells, B-cell-depleted T cells, or PBMCs.

The V and J ends lost 4 bases and 4 bases, in that order; junction bases with no gene match: 9. The CDR3 runs to 16 residues. Per the germline V gene, CDR1 is SNHLY and CDR2 is FYNNEI. Seattle patients were enrolled during active infection and followed longitudinally. Sample: peripheral blood. This receptor was identified in a man older than 75 with COVID-19, enrolled during active disease. The chain couples TRBV2 to TRBJ2-4; 8 bases align to TRBD2. CDR3 amino acids: CASSGSAGGLKNIQYF. CDR3 DNA: TGTGCCAGCAGTGGATCGGCGGGGGGTTTAAAAAACATTCAGTACTTC.